This T cell receptor beta chain was found in a study of a mutant IDH1 vaccine in newly diagnosed glioma. At the level of the study: Before enrollment, the patients had been treated with radiotherapy alone, temozolomide alone, or both together. Most of them had received both.

The V segment lost 0 bases and the J segment 5 bases; nucleotides outside the gene matches: 7. The CDR3 length is 16 residues. Germline CDR1 and CDR2: SGDLS and YYNGEE. On this clone itself: Its matching antigen is unknown.

Sequencing was performed with immunoSEQ multiplex PCR; in TCRdb, only in-frame clones are kept and a portion is missing. The sample has roughly 51,000 clones, around 82% seen once. Indicated time point: week 5, during vaccination. With topical imiquimod, each dose of the vaccine consisted of 300 ug of mutant IDH1 20-mer peptide. This clonotype was obtained from a woman younger than 35 with glioma. Some clones in this sample may be carry-over from other donors' samples. This material consisted of PBMCs, taken from a glioma patient whose treatment included an IDH1 peptide vaccine. The V call is TRBV9, the J call TRBJ2-1, with 8 bases identical to TRBD2. The CDR3 DNA sequence: TGTGCCAGCAGCGTAGCTACCGGGAGGGCCAACAATGAGCAGTTCTTC. It codes for CASSVATGRANNEQFF. Together with reference TRBV9 and TRBJ2-1, the CDR3 gives the full variable domain: DSGVTQTPKHLITATGQRVTLRCSPRSGDLSVYWYQQSLDQGLQFLIQYYNGEERAKGNILERFSAQQFPDLHSELNLSSLELGDSALYFCASSVATGRANNEQFFGPGTRLTVL.